These 6 T cell receptor beta chains were sequenced from one sample in a study of PD-1 blockade in classical Hodgkin lymphoma. Every patient was affected by relapse after autologous stem cell transplantation, while exposure to brentuximab vedotin was not uniform. Sequencing used immunoSEQ multiplex PCR; TCRdb keeps in-frame clones, though not all of them. Of some 46,000 clones in the sample, less than 85% were seen once. Specimen: peripheral blood mononuclear cells (PBMCs), collected before the second cycle of nivolumab. The origin of the receptors is a human donor with classical Hodgkin lymphoma.

This clone was counted at least ten times. The chain carries TRBV5-6 and TRBJ2-1, with 7 bases that match TRBD2. CDR3 length equals 15 residues. V lost 2 bases to trimming and J lost 4 bases; unmatched junction nucleotides: 6. Germline V gives CDR1 SGHDT, CDR2 YYEEEE. CDR3 sequence (DNA): TGTGCCAGCAGCTTTTCGCTAGCGGAGTACAATGAGCAGTTCTTC. Translated: CASSFSLAEYNEQFF.

V usage is TRBV28 and J usage is TRBJ2-7; a possible D gene is TRBD1 (5 bases). CDR3 length: 14 amino acids. V lost 6 bases to trimming and J lost 4 bases, with 16 bases between them. CDR1 is MDHEN and CDR2 is SYDVKM in the germline V gene. CDR3 DNA sequence: TGTGCCAGCAGGGGGCCCGGCAGCGTTTACGAGCAGTACTTC. As protein: CASRGPGSVYEQYF. The full variable domain, rest sourced from reference TRBV28 and TRBJ2-7, is DVKVTQSSRYLVKRTGEKVFLECVQDMDHENMFWYRQDPGLGLRLIYFSYDVKMKEKGDIPEGYSVSREKKERFSLILESASTNQTSMYLCASRGPGSVYEQYFGPGTRLTVT.

This clone was counted once. With a far larger clone one base away, a read error is the likely cause. V gene TRBV7-6 combines with J gene TRBJ2-1, with D tentatively TRBD2 (5 bases). The V and J ends lost 1 base and 8 bases respectively, with 9 bases between them. The CDR3 contains 13 residues. From germline, CDR1 is SGHVS and CDR2 FNYEAQ. The CDR3 DNA is TGTGCCAGCAGCTTAGAGGGTAGCGATGAGCAGTTCTTC. This gives the protein CASSLEGSDEQFF.

The chain recombines TRBV5-5 with TRBJ2-7; tentatively, D is TRBD1 (5 bases). With 5 bases removed from V and 1 base from J, the gap between germline ends came to 10 bases. Per the germline V gene, CDR1 is SGHKS and CDR2 is YYEKEE (reference sequence). This CDR3 is 13 amino acids long. The CDR3: CASSYDSSYEQYF. CDR3 DNA sequence: TGTGCCAGCAGTTATGACAGTTCCTACGAGCAGTACTTC. The variable domain in full, with the rest retrieved from reference TRBV5-5 and TRBJ2-7, is DAGVTQSPTHLIKTRGQQVTLRCSPISGHKSVSWYQQVLGQGPQFIFQYYEKEERGRGNFPDRFSARQFPNYSSELNVNALLLGDSALYLCASSYDSSYEQYFGPGTRLTVT.

The V gene is TRBV18, the J gene TRBJ2-7, with 9 bases aligning to TRBD1. CDR1 and CDR2 (germline): KGHSH, LQKENI. The CDR3 is 13 amino acids. V dropped 3 bases and J dropped 7; count of bases not matched to a gene: 4. CDR3 region: CASSPGQGQEQYF. Written as DNA, the CDR3 is TGTGCCAGCTCACCGGGACAGGGTCAGGAGCAGTACTTC.

The chain couples TRBV7-2 to TRBJ1-1; 8 nucleotides align to TRBD1. The V segment lost 4 bases and the J segment 4 bases; nucleotides outside the gene matches: 5. CDR3 length equals 14 residues. The V gene's germline CDR1 is SGHTA and CDR2 FQGNSA. The CDR3 nucleotides read TGTGCCAGCAGCTCGTGGACAGGGCGCACTGAAGCTTTCTTT. Translation gives CASSSWTGRTEAFF.